The 10 T cell receptor beta chains given below trace back to one sample, sequenced in a study of OX40 agonist ivuxolimab in advanced cancers. Profiling relied on immunoSEQ multiplex PCR, and the TCRdb table lists in-frame clones only, not all of them. Of roughly 80,000 clones in the sample, 80% to 90% are singletons; the top ten hold 0.32%. This material consisted of CD4+ or CD8+ T cells sorted from blood, taken in a trial of the OX40 agonist ivuxolimab. These receptors were taken from an adult with an advanced solid tumor such as melanoma, head and neck, liver or kidney cancer.

The rearrangement joins TRBV7-9 to TRBJ1-2; TRBD1 might be the D (5 bases). Germline CDR1 reads SEHNR; CDR2 reads FQNEAQ (reference sequence). The CDR3 totals 18 residues. Trimming took off 3 bases at V and 0 bases at J, with 20 bases between the two ends. The chain's CDR3 is CASSFWIGRDQANYGYTF. In nucleotides, the CDR3 is TGTGCCAGCAGCTTTTGGATTGGCAGGGACCAAGCTAACTATGGCTACACCTTC. The full variable domain, completed using reference TRBV7-9 and TRBJ1-2, is DTGVSQNPRHKITKRGQNVTFRCDPISEHNRLYWYRQTLGQGPEFLTYFQNEAQLEKSRLLSDRFSAERPKGSFSTLEIQRTEQGDSAMYLCASSFWIGRDQANYGYTFGSGTRLTVV.

The chain recombines TRBV6-5 with TRBJ2-3; no clear D gene. CDR3 length: 14 residues. V lost 4 bases, J lost 0 bases, and 8 bases lay in between. From germline, CDR1 is MNHEY and CDR2 SVGAGI. In nucleotides, the CDR3 is TGTGCCAGCAGTTCCTTCAAGAGCACAGATACGCAGTATTTT. Its translation: CASSSFKSTDTQYF.

The V gene is TRBV5-1, the J gene TRBJ2-7; TRBD2 matches at 10 bases. From germline, CDR1 is SGHRS and CDR2 YFSETQ. Unmatched junction bases numbered 13, after V lost 2 bases and J lost 5 bases. This CDR3 contains 17 residues. Here the CDR3 reads CASSFSLAGSLGHEQYV. Here the CDR3 DNA reads TGCGCCAGCAGCTTTTCACTAGCGGGGTCCTTAGGCCACGAGCAGTACGTC.

CDR3 amino acids: CASTPAGGPQETQYF. CDR3 DNA: TGTGCCAGCACCCCGGCCGGCGGACCGCAAGAGACCCAGTACTTC. The V and J genes are TRBV28 and TRBJ2-5; D gene ambiguous. The germline CDR1 and CDR2 sequences are MDHEN and SYDVKM. The CDR3 consists of 15 residues. The V end was cut by 7 bases, the J end by 2 bases, with 17 bases between.

CDR3 region: CASSFGAARGTGELFF. The CDR3 nucleotides read TGTGCCAGCAGCTTTGGAGCGGCCAGAGGAACCGGGGAGCTGTTTTTT. The chain recombines TRBV7-2 with TRBJ2-2; D is possibly TRBD2 (5 bases). Germline lookup yields CDR1 SGHTA and CDR2 FQGNSA. Trimming took off 3 bases at V and 5 bases at J, with 16 bases between the two ends. The length of the CDR3 is 16 residues.

The J gene is TRBJ2-5, the V gene TRBV6-5; TRBD1 aligns across 9 bases. This CDR3 region has 14 residues. Trimming took 2 bases from V and 4 from J; bases not matched to a gene: 2. CDR1 is MNHEY, CDR2 SVGAGI, per germline. The CDR3 loop is CASSYPQGAETQYF. Written as DNA, the CDR3 is TGTGCCAGCAGTTACCCACAGGGGGCAGAGACCCAGTACTTC.

The chain uses TRBV7-8 and TRBJ2-7; tentatively, D is TRBD2 (5 bases). This CDR3 region has 14 residues. Trimming cost V 1 base and J 2 bases, with 9 bases left between them. Germline CDR1 and CDR2: SGHVS and FQNEAQ. CDR3 amino acids: CASSLGVATYEQYV. The CDR3, as DNA: TGTGCCAGCAGCTTAGGCGTAGCGACCTACGAGCAGTACGTC.

This clone came up once. This chain uses TRBV6-1 with TRBJ1-1, with D perhaps TRBD1 (6 bases). The CDR3 is 15 residues long. Germline assignment: CDR1 MNHNS and CDR2 SASEGT. V lost 8 bases, J lost 3 bases, and 19 bases lay in between. CDR3 region: CASLAGQFYDTEAFF. The DNA for the CDR3 is TGTGCCAGCTTAGCGGGACAATTTTATGACACTGAAGCTTTCTTT.

The chain has TRBV19 and TRBJ1-1; 9 bases are shared with TRBD1. The CDR3 loop spans 15 amino acids. The junction had 9 bases not matched to a gene; V was cut back by 10 bases and J by 0 bases. Germline V gives CDR1 LNHDA, CDR2 SQIVND (reference sequence). The CDR3: CATKQGASMNTEAFF. The CDR3 DNA follows: TGTGCCACAAAACAGGGGGCCTCTATGAACACTGAAGCTTTCTTT.

V is TRBV28 and J is TRBJ1-2; D ambiguous. Germline assignment: CDR1 MDHEN and CDR2 SYDVKM. V shed 5 bases and J shed 6 bases, with 19 bases lying between them. The CDR3 contains 15 residues. This CDR3 is CASSTTRNPGNGYTF. The CDR3 DNA reads TGTGCCAGCAGTACTACCCGGAATCCGGGCAATGGCTACACCTTC.